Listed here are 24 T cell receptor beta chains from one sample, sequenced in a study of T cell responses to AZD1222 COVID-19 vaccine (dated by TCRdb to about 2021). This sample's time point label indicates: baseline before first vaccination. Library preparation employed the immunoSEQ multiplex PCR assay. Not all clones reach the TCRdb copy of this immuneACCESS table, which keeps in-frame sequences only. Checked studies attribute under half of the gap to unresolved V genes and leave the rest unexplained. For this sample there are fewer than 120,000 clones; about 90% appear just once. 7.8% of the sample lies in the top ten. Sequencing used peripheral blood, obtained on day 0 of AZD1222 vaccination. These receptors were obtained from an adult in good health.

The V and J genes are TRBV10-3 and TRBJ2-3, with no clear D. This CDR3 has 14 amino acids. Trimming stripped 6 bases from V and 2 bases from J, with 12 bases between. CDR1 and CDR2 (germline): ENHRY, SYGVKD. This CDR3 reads CAIRDDSYTDTQYF. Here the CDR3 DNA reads TGTGCCATCAGGGATGATTCATACACAGATACGCAGTATTTT.

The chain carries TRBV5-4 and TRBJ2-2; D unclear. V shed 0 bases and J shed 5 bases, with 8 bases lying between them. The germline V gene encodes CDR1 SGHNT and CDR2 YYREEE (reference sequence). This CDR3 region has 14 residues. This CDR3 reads CASSLDRRTGELFF. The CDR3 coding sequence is TGTGCCAGCAGCTTGGACCGGCGGACCGGGGAGCTGTTTTTT.

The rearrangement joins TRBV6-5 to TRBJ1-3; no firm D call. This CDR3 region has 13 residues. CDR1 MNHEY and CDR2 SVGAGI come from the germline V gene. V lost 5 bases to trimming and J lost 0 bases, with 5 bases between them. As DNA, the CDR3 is TGTGCCAGCAGTCAGAGCTCTGGAAACACCATATATTTT. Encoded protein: CASSQSSGNTIYF.

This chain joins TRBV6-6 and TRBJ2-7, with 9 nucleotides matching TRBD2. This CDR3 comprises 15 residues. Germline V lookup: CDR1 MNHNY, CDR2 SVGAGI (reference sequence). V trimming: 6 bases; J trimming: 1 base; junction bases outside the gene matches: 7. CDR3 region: CASRPSGVSSYEQYF. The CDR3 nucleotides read TGTGCCAGCAGGCCTAGCGGGGTATCATCCTACGAGCAGTACTTC.

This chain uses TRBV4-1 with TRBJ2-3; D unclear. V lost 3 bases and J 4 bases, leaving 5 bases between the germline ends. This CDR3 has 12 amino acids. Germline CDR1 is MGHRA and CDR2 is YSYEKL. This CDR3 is CASSQSPDTQYF. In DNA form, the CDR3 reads TGCGCCAGCAGCCAGTCTCCAGATACGCAGTATTTT.

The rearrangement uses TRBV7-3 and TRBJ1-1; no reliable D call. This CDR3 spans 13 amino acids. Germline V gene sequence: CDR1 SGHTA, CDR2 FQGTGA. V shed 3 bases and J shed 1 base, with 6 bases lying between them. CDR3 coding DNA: TGTGCCAGCAGCTTGAACAGGAACACTGAAGCTTTCTTT. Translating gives CASSLNRNTEAFF.

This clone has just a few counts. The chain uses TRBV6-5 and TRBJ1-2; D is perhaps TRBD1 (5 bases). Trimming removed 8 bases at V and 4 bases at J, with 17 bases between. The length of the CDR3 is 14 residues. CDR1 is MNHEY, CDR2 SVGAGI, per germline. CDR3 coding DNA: TGTGCCAGCCGGACCAATGGAGACAGCTATGGCTACACCTTC. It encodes CASRTNGDSYGYTF.

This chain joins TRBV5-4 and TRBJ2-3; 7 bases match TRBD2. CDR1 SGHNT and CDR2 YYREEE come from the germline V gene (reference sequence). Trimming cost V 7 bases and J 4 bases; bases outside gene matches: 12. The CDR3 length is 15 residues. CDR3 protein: CASLVDEGGPDTQYF. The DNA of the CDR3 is TGTGCCAGCCTCGTTGATGAGGGAGGGCCAGATACGCAGTATTTT.

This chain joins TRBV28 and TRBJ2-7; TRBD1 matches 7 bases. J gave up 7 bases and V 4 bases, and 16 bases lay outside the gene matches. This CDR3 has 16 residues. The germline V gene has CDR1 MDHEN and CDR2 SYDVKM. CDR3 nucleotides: TGTGCCAGCAGTTCCCCCGGACAGGCACGTCTACGGGAGCAGTACTTC. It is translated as CASSSPGQARLREQYF.

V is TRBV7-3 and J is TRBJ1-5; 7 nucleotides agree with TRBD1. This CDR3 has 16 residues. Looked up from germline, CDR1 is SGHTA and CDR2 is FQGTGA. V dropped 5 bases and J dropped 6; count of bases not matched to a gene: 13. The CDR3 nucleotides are TGTGCCAGCAGCCCCAATGGGACAGCGCCGGGTCAGCCCCAGCATTTT. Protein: CASSPNGTAPGQPQHF.

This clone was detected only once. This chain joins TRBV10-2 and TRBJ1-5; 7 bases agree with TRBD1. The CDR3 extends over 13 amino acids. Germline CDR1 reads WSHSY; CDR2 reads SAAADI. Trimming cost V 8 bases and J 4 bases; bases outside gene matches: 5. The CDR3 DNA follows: TGCGCCAGCGCCGGGACAGATAATCAGCCCCAGCATTTT. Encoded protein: CASAGTDNQPQHF.

This chain's CDR3 is CAWSVPGLSTEAFF. The DNA for the CDR3 is TGTGCCTGGAGTGTACCCGGCCTATCCACTGAAGCTTTCTTT. The chain couples TRBV30 to TRBJ1-1, with D uncertain. The CDR3 length is 14 residues. Per the germline V gene, CDR1 is GTSNPN and CDR2 is SVGIG (reference sequence). V was pared by 0 bases and J by 4 bases, with 12 bases between.

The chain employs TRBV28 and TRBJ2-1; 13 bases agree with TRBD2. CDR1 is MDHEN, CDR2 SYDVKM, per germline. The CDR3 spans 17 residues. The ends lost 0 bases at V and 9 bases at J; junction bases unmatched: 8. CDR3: CASSLWKLAGGPGEQFF. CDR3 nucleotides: TGTGCCAGCAGTTTATGGAAACTAGCGGGGGGGCCGGGTGAGCAGTTCTTC.

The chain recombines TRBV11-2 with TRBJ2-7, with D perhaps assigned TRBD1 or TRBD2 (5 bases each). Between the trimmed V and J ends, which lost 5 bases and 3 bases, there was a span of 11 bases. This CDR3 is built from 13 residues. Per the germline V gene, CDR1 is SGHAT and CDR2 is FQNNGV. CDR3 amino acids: CASSPEGIYEQYF. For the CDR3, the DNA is TGTGCCAGCAGCCCAGAGGGGATCTACGAGCAGTACTTC.

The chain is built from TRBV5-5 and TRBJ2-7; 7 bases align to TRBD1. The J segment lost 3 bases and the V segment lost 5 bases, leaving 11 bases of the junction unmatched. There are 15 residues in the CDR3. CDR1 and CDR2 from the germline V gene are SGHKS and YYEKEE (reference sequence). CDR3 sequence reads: CASRSSDRVGYEQYF. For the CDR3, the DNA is TGTGCCAGCAGATCCTCCGACAGGGTTGGCTACGAGCAGTACTTC. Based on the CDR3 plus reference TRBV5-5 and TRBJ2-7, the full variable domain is DAGVTQSPTHLIKTRGQQVTLRCSPISGHKSVSWYQQVLGQGPQFIFQYYEKEERGRGNFPDRFSARQFPNYSSELNVNALLLGDSALYLCASRSSDRVGYEQYFGPGTRLTVT.

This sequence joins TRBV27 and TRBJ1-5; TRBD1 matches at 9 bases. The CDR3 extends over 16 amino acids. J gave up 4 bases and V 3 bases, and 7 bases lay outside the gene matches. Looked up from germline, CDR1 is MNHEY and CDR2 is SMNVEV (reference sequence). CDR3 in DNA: TGTGCCAGCAGTTTGGGAGCAGGGACAGGGAATCAGCCCCAGCATTTT. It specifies CASSLGAGTGNQPQHF.

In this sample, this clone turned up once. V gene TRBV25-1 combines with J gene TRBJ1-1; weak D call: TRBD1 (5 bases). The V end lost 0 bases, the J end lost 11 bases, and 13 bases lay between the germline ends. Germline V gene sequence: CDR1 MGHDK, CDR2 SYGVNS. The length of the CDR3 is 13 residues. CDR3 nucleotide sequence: TGTGCCAGCAGTGAATACTCAGACAGTATGGCTTTCTTT. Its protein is CASSEYSDSMAFF. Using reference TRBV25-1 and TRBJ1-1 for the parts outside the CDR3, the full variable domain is EADIYQTPRYLVIGTGKKITLECSQTMGHDKMYWYQQDPGMELHLIHYSYGVNSTEKGDLSSESTVSRIRTEHFPLTLESARPSHTSQYLCASSEYSDSMAFFGQGTRLTVV.

The DNA for the CDR3 is TGTGCCAGCAGTGAAGGCGATCTGTCCACAGATACGCAGTATTTT. It codes for CASSEGDLSTDTQYF. The chain combines TRBV2 with TRBJ2-3; D not resolved. The length of the CDR3 is 15 residues. The germline V gene has CDR1 SNHLY and CDR2 FYNNEI. V was shortened by 1 base and J by 2 bases, with 10 bases between the two germline ends.

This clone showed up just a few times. The CDR3 is CASSVQGNTIYF. CDR3 bases: TGTGCCAGCAGCGTCCAGGGAAACACCATATATTTT. V is TRBV9 and J is TRBJ1-3, with D uncertain. The V gene's germline CDR1 is SGDLS and CDR2 YYNGEE. The germline V and J ends were trimmed by 2 bases and 4 bases, with 4 bases remaining between them. There are 12 residues in the CDR3.

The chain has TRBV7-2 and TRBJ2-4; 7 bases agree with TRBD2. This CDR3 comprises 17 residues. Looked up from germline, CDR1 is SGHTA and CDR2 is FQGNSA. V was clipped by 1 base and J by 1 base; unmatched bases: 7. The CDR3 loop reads CASSLGEGGLAKNIQYF. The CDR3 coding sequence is TGTGCCAGCAGCTTAGGGGAGGGAGGGTTGGCCAAAAACATTCAGTACTTC.

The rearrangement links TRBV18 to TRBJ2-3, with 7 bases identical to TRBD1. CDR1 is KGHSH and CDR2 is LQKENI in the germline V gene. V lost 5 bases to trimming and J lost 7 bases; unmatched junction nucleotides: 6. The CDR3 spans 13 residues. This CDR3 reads CASSERGQNTQYF. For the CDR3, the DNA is TGTGCCAGCTCAGAACGGGGACAGAATACGCAGTATTTT.

The CDR3 coding sequence is TGTGCCAGCAGTACGGCTAGCGGGGCTACCTACGAGCAGTACTTC. Amino acid sequence: CASSTASGATYEQYF. This rearrangement joins TRBV6-5 to TRBJ2-7; 9 bases agree with TRBD2. This CDR3 is built from 15 residues. J was trimmed by 2 bases and V by 5 bases; bases with no gene match: 7. Germline V gives CDR1 MNHEY, CDR2 SVGAGI.

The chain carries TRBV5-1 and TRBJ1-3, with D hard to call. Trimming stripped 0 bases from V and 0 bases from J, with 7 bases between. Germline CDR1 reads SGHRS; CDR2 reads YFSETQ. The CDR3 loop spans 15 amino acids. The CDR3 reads CASSLGAASGNTIYF. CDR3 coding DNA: TGCGCCAGCAGCTTGGGGGCAGCCTCTGGAAACACCATATATTTT.

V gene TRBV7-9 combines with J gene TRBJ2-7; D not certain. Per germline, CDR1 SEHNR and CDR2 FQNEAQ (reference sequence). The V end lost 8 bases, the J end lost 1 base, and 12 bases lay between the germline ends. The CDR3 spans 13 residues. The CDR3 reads CASSPLGSYEQYF. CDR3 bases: TGTGCCAGCTCTCCGCTGGGTTCCTACGAGCAGTACTTC.